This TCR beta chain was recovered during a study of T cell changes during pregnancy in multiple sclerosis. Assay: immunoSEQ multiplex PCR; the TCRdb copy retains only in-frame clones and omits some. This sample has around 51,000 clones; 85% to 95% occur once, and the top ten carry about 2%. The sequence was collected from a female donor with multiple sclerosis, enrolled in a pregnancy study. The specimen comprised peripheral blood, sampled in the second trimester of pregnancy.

CDR3 loop: CASSSDRGETQYF. The CDR3 DNA reads TGTGCCAGCAGCTCTGACAGGGGCGAGACCCAGTACTTC. The genes are TRBV7-2 and TRBJ2-5, with 8 bases that match TRBD1. Germline-derived CDR1 and CDR2 are SGHTA and FQGNSA. CDR3 size: 13 residues. V was pared by 4 bases and J by 5 bases, with 3 bases of the junction left unmatched.